The 11 T cell receptor beta chains listed next were all sequenced from one sample in a study of blood T cell repertoires in COVID-19. The method was immunoSEQ multiplex PCR; TCRdb's version includes in-frame clones alone and lacks a portion of them. The sample lists 150,000 to 200,000 clones, around 80% occurring once. Sequenced input: PBMCs or T cells enriched from blood (not recorded which). Every receptor here comes from a man aged 50-60 years who had recovered from COVID-19.

V usage is TRBV19 and J usage is TRBJ2-3, with TRBD2 matching 13 bases. Per germline, CDR1 LNHDA and CDR2 SQIVND (reference sequence). With 9 bases clipped from V and 0 bases from J, the junction kept 18 bases outside the gene matches. This CDR3 spans 20 amino acids. This CDR3 reads CARRVPGLAGFLSSTDTQYF. The CDR3 nucleotides read TGTGCCAGACGCGTCCCGGGACTAGCGGGGTTCCTCTCTAGCACAGATACGCAGTATTTT.

This clone was detected a few times. The V gene is TRBV5-5, the J gene TRBJ2-1; 10 nucleotides align to TRBD1. With 4 bases clipped from V and 7 bases from J, the junction kept 11 bases outside the gene matches. This CDR3 has 16 amino acids. Germline loops: CDR1 SGHKS, CDR2 YYEKEE (reference sequence). The DNA of the CDR3 is TGTGCCAGCAGCCCCTCGACAGGGGGCTATCGTAATGAGCAGTTCTTC. Translation gives CASSPSTGGYRNEQFF.

This sequence joins TRBV7-8 and TRBJ1-5; 7 bases map to TRBD1. The J segment lost 0 bases and the V segment lost 5 bases, leaving 4 bases of the junction unmatched. The length of the CDR3 is 15 residues. Germline CDR1 reads SGHVS; CDR2 reads FQNEAQ. The CDR3 DNA reads as TGTGCCAGCAGCGCCTGGACAGGTAGCAATCAGCCCCAGCATTTT. Protein: CASSAWTGSNQPQHF.

The chain links TRBV18 to TRBJ1-5; possibly TRBD1 for D (6 bases). Germline V CDR1 and CDR2: KGHSH, LQKENI. V was trimmed by 6 bases and J by 7 bases, leaving 16 bases between them. CDR3 length equals 14 residues. The CDR3 DNA follows: TGTGCCAGCTCCTCCGGGACACTCTACCAGCCCCAGCATTTT. The encoded protein is CASSSGTLYQPQHF.

The rearrangement uses TRBV11-2 and TRBJ2-7, with 8 nucleotides matching TRBD2. The CDR3 loop spans 16 amino acids. Germline-derived CDR1 and CDR2 are SGHAT and FQNNGV. Trimming removed 2 bases from V and 4 bases from J; junction bases left unmatched: 10. The CDR3 sequence: CASSLSLADGVYEQYF. The CDR3 nucleotides are TGTGCCAGCAGCTTATCACTAGCGGATGGAGTATACGAGCAGTACTTC. The full variable domain, with the rest looked up from reference TRBV11-2 and TRBJ2-7, is EAGVAQSPRYKIIEKRQSVAFWCNPISGHATLYWYQQILGQGPKLLIQFQNNGVVDDSQLPKDRFSAERLKGVDSTLKIQPAKLEDSAVYLCASSLSLADGVYEQYFGPGTRLTVT.

The chain carries TRBV11-2 and TRBJ2-2; 9 nucleotides match TRBD1. Germline V gene data show CDR1 as SGHAT and CDR2 as FQNNGV. The CDR3 covers 17 residues. Trimming removed 1 base from V and 6 bases from J; junction bases left unmatched: 9. This chain's CDR3 is CASSLGRGQGLAGELFF. The CDR3 DNA reads TGTGCCAGCAGCTTAGGTCGTGGACAGGGGTTGGCCGGGGAGCTGTTTTTT.

J is TRBJ2-3 and V is TRBV5-1, with 10 bases fitting TRBD2. CDR3 length equals 16 residues. CDR1 is SGHRS and CDR2 is YFSETQ in the germline V gene. Unmatched junction bases numbered 8, after V lost 4 bases and J lost 3 bases. The CDR3 sequence is CASSPSASGRTDTQYF. CDR3 in DNA: TGCGCCAGCAGCCCCAGTGCTAGCGGGAGAACAGATACGCAGTATTTT.

On this clone: The same CDR3 can be traced to other DNA sequences in this sample. The V and J genes are TRBV5-1 and TRBJ2-2; 7 bases are shared with TRBD2. The germline V gene has CDR1 SGHRS and CDR2 YFSETQ. The J segment lost 3 bases and the V segment lost 5 bases, leaving 4 bases of the junction unmatched. The CDR3 contains 14 residues. CDR3 residues: CASRGLADTGELFF. Here the CDR3 DNA reads TGCGCCAGCAGAGGGCTAGCGGACACCGGGGAGCTGTTTTTT. Full variable domain (outside the CDR3, taken from reference TRBV5-1 and TRBJ2-2): KAGVTQTPRYLIKTRGQQVTLSCSPISGHRSVSWYQQTPGQGLQFLFEYFSETQRNKGNFPGRFSGRQFSNSRSEMNVSTLELGDSALYLCASRGLADTGELFFGEGSRLTVL.

The J gene is TRBJ1-2, the V gene TRBV5-6; 9 bases match TRBD1. J was trimmed by 7 bases and V by 1 base; bases with no gene match: 11. CDR1 and CDR2 (germline): SGHDT, YYEEEE. The CDR3 loop spans 16 amino acids. The chain's CDR3 is CASSLPQQGAYGGYTF. DNA of the CDR3: TGTGCCAGCAGCTTGCCCCAACAGGGGGCGTATGGTGGCTACACCTTC.

V gene TRBV12-3 or TRBV12-4 combines with J gene TRBJ1-2, with D hard to call. The ends were cut back, 4 bases at V and 3 bases at J, with 6 bases in the middle. The CDR3 consists of 12 residues. The CDR3, as DNA: TGTGCCAGCAGTTCGAGTCACTATGGCTACACCTTC. Amino acids: CASSSSHYGYTF.

There are a few counts of this clone. The V gene is TRBV10-1, the J gene TRBJ1-2, with 8 bases aligning to TRBD1. Germline values: CDR1 WNHNN, CDR2 SYGVQD (reference sequence). V shed 4 bases and J 4 bases; nucleotides not matched to a gene: 2. The CDR3 has 13 amino acids. The DNA for the CDR3 is TGCGCCAGCAGTGGGGGGACAGGCTATGGCTACACCTTC. It encodes CASSGGTGYGYTF.